This TCR beta chain was recorded in a study of identifying expanded T cells in peripheral blood. Study-wide results and caveats: Across healthy donors, higher total template counts meant significantly greater roughly 2-week count variance.

TCRdb keeps only in-frame clones here, not all; method: immunoSEQ multiplex PCR. The sample has about 80,000 clones, around 84% seen once. The CDR3 totals 15 residues. Deletions cut 4 bases from V and 9 bases from J, with 19 bases between. Germline V lookup: CDR1 MNHNS, CDR2 SASEGT. Comment on this clone: The target antigen is unknown.

Healthy donors had no documented immune events, such as infections, while sampled. What was sequenced was blood. The receptor was derived from a person between 18 and 69 years old in good health. The chain joins TRBV6-1 to TRBJ2-1; a possible D gene is TRBD2 (6 bases). The CDR3: CASSVEEGRGFEQFF. The CDR3, as DNA: TGTGCCAGCAGTGTGGAGGAGGGCCGAGGTTTTGAGCAGTTCTTC.